One sample yielded the 17 T cell receptor beta chains listed below, sequenced in a study of control samples from healthy donors and cancer patients. Assay used: immunoSEQ multiplex PCR; TCRdb lists only in-frame clones, some missing. This table holds 120,000 or so clones, around 87% found once. Material for sequencing was blood. These receptors all come from a man aged 60 to 69 in good health.

This clone was seen only a few times. The chain carries TRBV19 and TRBJ1-1; no firm D call. CDR3 length: 17 residues. With 5 bases removed from V and 0 bases from J, the gap between germline ends came to 19 bases. Germline CDR1 and CDR2: LNHDA and SQIVND (reference sequence). The CDR3 region is CASSSSHTVAMNTEAFF. The CDR3 DNA is TGTGCCAGTAGTTCGTCACATACGGTAGCAATGAACACTGAAGCTTTCTTT.

This rearrangement joins TRBV27 to TRBJ1-6, with D maybe TRBD1 (5 bases). The ends were cut back, 6 bases at V and 6 bases at J, with 12 bases in the middle. Germline CDR1 reads MNHEY; CDR2 reads SMNVEV (reference sequence). This CDR3 comprises 14 residues. This CDR3 is CASRGTGANSPLHF. CDR3 bases: TGTGCCAGCAGAGGGACGGGAGCTAATTCACCCCTCCACTTT.

The gene calls are TRBV6-2 or TRBV6-3 and TRBJ2-6; D remains ambiguous. The CDR3 totals 16 residues. The V end was cut by 5 bases, the J end by 0 bases, with 11 bases between. Per the germline V gene, CDR1 is MNHEY and CDR2 is SVGEGT. CDR3 in amino acids: CASSTRLGSGANVLTF. Written as DNA, the CDR3 is TGTGCCAGCAGTACCCGCCTCGGCTCTGGGGCCAACGTCCTGACTTTC.

This clone showed up just a few times. The chain combines TRBV25-1 with TRBJ1-6, with D possibly TRBD1 on 5 matching bases. This CDR3 region has 15 residues. Germline lookup yields CDR1 MGHDK and CDR2 SYGVNS. V lost 7 bases to trimming and J lost 8 bases, with 18 bases between them. CDR3 sequence: CASTESGTEDSPLHF. In nucleotides, the CDR3 is TGTGCCAGCACCGAATCCGGGACGGAGGATTCACCCCTCCACTTT.

This clone was detected once. This chain uses TRBV18 with TRBJ1-5, with D perhaps matching TRBD1 (6 bases). Germline lookup yields CDR1 KGHSH and CDR2 LQKENI. CDR3 length: 14 amino acids. V lost 2 bases and J 6 bases, leaving 11 bases between the germline ends. The CDR3: CASSPDRIRQPQHF. The CDR3 nucleotides read TGTGCCAGCTCACCAGACAGGATTCGTCAGCCCCAGCATTTT.

Points on this clone: An end of the junction does not agree with germline; a read error may underlie this. The V call is TRBV2, the J call TRBJ1-2; D is unclear. Per the germline V gene, CDR1 is SNHLY and CDR2 is FYNNEI. There are 14 residues in the CDR3. The chain's CDR3 is CASSEALQGGIRKF. The CDR3 DNA reads TGTGCCAGCAGTGAAGCGCTTCAAGGCGGGATTCGCAAATTC.

The gene calls are TRBV6-5 and TRBJ1-2, with 9 bases that match TRBD1. CDR3 length: 14 amino acids. CDR1 is MNHEY and CDR2 is SVGAGI in the germline V gene. With V trimmed by 4 bases and J by 6 bases, 6 bases remained unmatched. The DNA of the CDR3 is TGTGCCAGCAGTTTAGACAGGGGGTCGGATGGCTACACCTTC. Encoded protein: CASSLDRGSDGYTF.

J is TRBJ2-7 and V is TRBV6-5; D could derive from TRBD1 or TRBD2 (6 bases each). Germline CDR1 MNHEY, CDR2 SVGAGI. The CDR3 totals 14 residues. The V end lost 3 bases, the J end lost 3 bases, and 12 bases lay between the germline ends. CDR3 residues: CASSYRGLFYEQYF. The CDR3 coding sequence is TGTGCCAGCAGTTATCGGGGGCTGTTCTACGAGCAGTACTTC.

The genes are TRBV7-9 and TRBJ2-2; 8 bases are shared with TRBD2. The CDR3 runs to 15 residues. V gave up 5 bases and J gave up 6 bases; unmatched junction bases: 8. Germline lookup yields CDR1 SEHNR and CDR2 FQNEAQ (reference sequence). The CDR3 nucleotides read TGTGCCAGCAGCCTACGAGGACTAGCTTCCGGGGAGCTGTTTTTT. Translating it yields CASSLRGLASGELFF. The full variable domain, with the rest looked up from reference TRBV7-9 and TRBJ2-2, is DTGVSQNPRHKITKRGQNVTFRCDPISEHNRLYWYRQTLGQGPEFLTYFQNEAQLEKSRLLSDRFSAERPKGSFSTLEIQRTEQGDSAMYLCASSLRGLASGELFFGEGSRLTVL.

The chain combines TRBV5-1 with TRBJ2-6, with TRBD2 as a possible D gene (6 bases). Deletions cut 0 bases from V and 3 bases from J, with 7 bases between. Germline V gene sequence: CDR1 SGHRS, CDR2 YFSETQ. The CDR3 covers 15 residues. DNA for the CDR3: TGCGCCAGCAGCTTGGGCGGGGTTGGGGCCAACGTCCTGACTTTC. Its protein is CASSLGGVGANVLTF. Looking up the rest from reference TRBV5-1 and TRBJ2-6 gives the full variable domain: KAGVTQTPRYLIKTRGQQVTLSCSPISGHRSVSWYQQTPGQGLQFLFEYFSETQRNKGNFPGRFSGRQFSNSRSEMNVSTLELGDSALYLCASSLGGVGANVLTFGAGSRLTVL.

As for this clone: The same CDR3 also results from other DNA sequences found in this sample. The chain recombines TRBV28 with TRBJ1-5; 9 bases are shared with TRBD1. Trimming at V came to 6 bases and at J to 6 bases, leaving 6 bases not matched to a gene. The CDR3 loop spans 14 amino acids. Germline CDR1 and CDR2: MDHEN and SYDVKM. The DNA of the CDR3 is TGTGCCAGCAGACCGGGACAGGGAGGTCAGCCCCAGCATTTT. Protein product: CASRPGQGGQPQHF. Variable domain in full (rest from reference TRBV28 and TRBJ1-5): DVKVTQSSRYLVKRTGEKVFLECVQDMDHENMFWYRQDPGLGLRLIYFSYDVKMKEKGDIPEGYSVSREKKERFSLILESASTNQTSMYLCASRPGQGGQPQHFGDGTRLSIL.

The V call is TRBV6-5, the J call TRBJ2-3, with D perhaps matching TRBD1 (5 bases). The CDR3 sequence is 15 residues long. CDR1 and CDR2 (germline): MNHEY, SVGAGI. Trimming took off 4 bases at V and 5 bases at J, with 16 bases between the two ends. CDR3 sequence reads: CASSCRGASGDTQYF. The CDR3 DNA sequence: TGTGCCAGCAGTTGCCGTGGGGCTTCGGGAGATACGCAGTATTTT.

The chain recombines TRBV7-2 with TRBJ1-6; no clear D gene. From germline, CDR1 is SGHTA and CDR2 FQGNSA. CDR3 length: 16 amino acids. V lost 1 base and J lost 14, with 21 bases in between. CDR3 protein: CASSLEVRQPNMALHF. Written as DNA, the CDR3 is TGTGCCAGCAGCTTAGAGGTTCGCCAGCCCAATATGGCCCTCCACTTT.

The V and J genes are TRBV7-2 and TRBJ2-3; no clear D. CDR1 and CDR2 (germline): SGHTA, FQGNSA. V dropped 5 bases and J dropped 6 bases, with 24 bases sitting between them. CDR3 length: 17 amino acids. The CDR3: CASSPPEVGSRVDTQYF. The DNA for the CDR3 is TGTGCCAGCAGCCCCCCTGAGGTGGGGTCCCGGGTGGATACGCAGTATTTT.

The chain joins TRBV11-2 to TRBJ1-3, with D unresolved. Germline lookup yields CDR1 SGHAT and CDR2 FQNNGV. The CDR3 is 15 amino acids. V was cut by 6 bases and J by 2 bases, with 14 bases left in between. This CDR3 is CASSPRAAAGNTIYF. The CDR3 DNA sequence: TGTGCCAGCAGTCCTCGGGCGGCCGCTGGAAACACCATATATTTT.

The chain carries TRBV28 and TRBJ2-1, with 7 bases fitting TRBD2. Germline CDR1 MDHEN, CDR2 SYDVKM. There are 13 residues in the CDR3. CDR3 amino acids: CAAVSGGYNEQFF. As DNA, the CDR3 is TGTGCTGCTGTTTCGGGGGGCTACAATGAGCAGTTCTTC.

The chain combines TRBV19 with TRBJ1-4; D is ambiguous. Trimming removed 5 bases from V and 3 bases from J, with 7 bases in between. The germline V gene encodes CDR1 LNHDA and CDR2 SQIVND (reference sequence). The CDR3 runs 13 residues. DNA of the CDR3: TGTGCCAGTAGTTCAACAGCTAATGAAAAACTGTTTTTT. As protein: CASSSTANEKLFF.